The T cell receptor (beta chain) under discussion was sequenced for a study of blood T cell repertoires in COVID-19 (dated by TCRdb to the early 2020s). Notes on the research overall: Collaborator samples came from the United States, Italy and Spain and covered acute and convalescent phases of COVID-19. The prospective study material was composed of cDNA or gDNA derived from T cells, B-cell-depleted T cells, or PBMCs. Deeply sampled blood TCRbeta repertoires from subjects exposed to, actively infected with, or recovered from COVID-19 were included in the dataset. The repertoires were released in a freely available public database meant as a resource for research on the immune response to SARS-CoV-2. Samples came from the ongoing ImmuneRACE study (first 160 participants) plus 1,254 subjects from 6 global collaborators. A de-identified subject ID, COVID-19 status, age in years and sex were almost always included in the sample metadata. HLA class I and class II types, where available, came from metadata supplied by the sample provider rather than from assay-based typing.

Overall results and qualifications from the work: Clinical and demographic metadata were provided uncurated, with the amount varying by source and participant.

The CDR3 sequence holds 15 residues, the cysteine and phenylalanine included. This entry keeps only the CDR3 DNA: 45 bases, framed from base 1. CDR1 and CDR2 are read off the germline V gene as LGHNA and YSLEER. Details on this clone: No cognate antigen has been identified for it. An end of the junction does not agree with germline; a read error may underlie this.

TCRbeta CDR3 regions were amplified from genomic DNA using the immunoSEQ Assay, a bias-controlled multiplex PCR. The study's own analysis went as follows. The number of nucleated cells in each sample was estimated by amplification of reference gene primers within the assay. To quantify the absolute abundance of each unique TCRbeta CDR3 rearrangement, sequence reads were collapsed and filtered. For each sample, productive Simpson clonality was calculated as the square root of Simpson's diversity index across productive rearrangements. In its TCRdb copy, this immuneACCESS table keeps in-frame sequences only and misses some clones. Where compared with another copy, unresolved V genes explain less than half of these, and the others have no known cause. Clonal size and the V and J genes are those of that table, whereas D and trimming came from the DNA. In all, the sample holds some 200,000 clones, and approximately 86% of those were seen once. Approximately 0.9% of the sample goes to the ten largest clones.

One collaborating source in Seattle enrolled patients while the patients were actively infected and followed the patients over time throughout the course of disease. Each collaborating institution followed its own protocols to collect whole blood in K2EDTA tubes. For TCRbeta analysis, collaborators shipped samples in one of three forms: frozen whole blood, isolated PBMCs, or DNA extracted from either of those sample types. The chain couples TRBV4-3 to TRBJ1-1; a tentative D match to TRBD1 spans 5 bases. What was sequenced was peripheral blood. This receptor was taken from a man aged 60 to 75 with COVID-19, enrolled during active disease. The DNA reads as follows: TGCGCCAGCAGCCAAGAGGCGGGGGTGAAGACTGAAGCTTTCTTT. Its translation is CASSQEAGVKTEAFF.